The T cell receptor (beta chain) under discussion was sequenced for a study of technical replicates of blood from a few donors listed by TCRdb under 2017. The library was built by means of the immunoSEQ multiplex PCR assay. As stored in TCRdb, this immuneACCESS dataset retains in-frame rearrangements with V and J assigned. A fraction of the clones does not appear; measured against another copy, unresolved V genes explain less than half of the discrepancy, and the remainder lacks a known reason. A total of 65,000 to 80,000 clones appear in this sample, around nine tenths of them only once. 0.39% of the sample lies in the top ten. About this clone: What this receptor recognizes is not known. There are no base qualities to consult, and no much larger clone falls within one base.

The germline V gene gives CDR1 as SGHTA and CDR2 as FQGTGA. V is reduced by 6 bases and J by 1 base, leaving a spacing of 12 bases between them. There are 14 amino acids in the CDR3, from cysteine to phenylalanine inclusive. The only DNA kept is the CDR3, 42 bases in frame from the first base. Sequencing was carried out using T cells isolated from PBMCs. The V and J segments used are TRBV7-3 and TRBJ1-1; TRBD1 might be the D gene, on 5 matching bases. The receptor's source is a human donor in good health. The nucleotides read TGTGCCAGCAGGTCAGGGCCTTGGAACACTGAAGCTTTCTTT. Translated, this is CASRSGPWNTEAFF.